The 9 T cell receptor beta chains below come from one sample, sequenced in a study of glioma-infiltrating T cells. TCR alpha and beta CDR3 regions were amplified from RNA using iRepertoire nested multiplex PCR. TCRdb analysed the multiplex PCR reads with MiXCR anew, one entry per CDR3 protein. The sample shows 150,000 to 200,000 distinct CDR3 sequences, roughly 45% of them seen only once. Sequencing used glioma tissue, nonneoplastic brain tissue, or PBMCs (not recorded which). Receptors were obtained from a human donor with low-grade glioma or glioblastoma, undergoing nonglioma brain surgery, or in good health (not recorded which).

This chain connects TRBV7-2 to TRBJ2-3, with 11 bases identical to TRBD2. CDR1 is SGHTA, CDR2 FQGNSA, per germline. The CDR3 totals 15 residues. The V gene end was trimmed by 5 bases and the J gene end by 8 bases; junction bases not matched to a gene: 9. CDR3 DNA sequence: TGTGCCAGCAGCCAGAAACTAGCGGGAGCGAGTACGCAGTATTTT. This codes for CASSQKLAGASTQYF.

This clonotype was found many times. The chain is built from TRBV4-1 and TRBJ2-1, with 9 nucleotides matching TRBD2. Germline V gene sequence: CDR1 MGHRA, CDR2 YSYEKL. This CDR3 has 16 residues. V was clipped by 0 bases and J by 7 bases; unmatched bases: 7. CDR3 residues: CASSQDLAGGGNEQFF. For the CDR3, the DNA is TGCGCCAGCAGCCAAGATCTGGCGGGAGGGGGGAATGAGCAGTTCTTC.

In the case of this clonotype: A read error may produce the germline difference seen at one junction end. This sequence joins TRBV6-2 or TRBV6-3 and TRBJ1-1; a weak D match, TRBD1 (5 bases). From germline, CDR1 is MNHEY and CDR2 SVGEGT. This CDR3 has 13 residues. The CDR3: CASRYQGGTEAFF. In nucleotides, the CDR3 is TGTGCCAGCCGTTATCAGGGAGGAACTGAAGCTTTCTTT.

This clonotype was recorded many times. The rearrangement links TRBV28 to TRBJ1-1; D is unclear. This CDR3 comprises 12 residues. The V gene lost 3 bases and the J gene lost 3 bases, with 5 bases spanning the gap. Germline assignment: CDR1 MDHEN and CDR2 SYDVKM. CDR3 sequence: CASSFWYTEAFF. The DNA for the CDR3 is TGTGCCAGCAGTTTCTGGTACACTGAAGCTTTCTTT.

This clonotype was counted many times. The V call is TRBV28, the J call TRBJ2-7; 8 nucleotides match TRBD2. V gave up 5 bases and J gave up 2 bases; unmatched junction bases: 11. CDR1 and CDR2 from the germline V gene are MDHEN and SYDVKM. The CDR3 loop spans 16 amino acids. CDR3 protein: CASSRGGAGGTYEQYF. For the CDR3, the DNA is TGTGCCAGCAGTAGGGGAGGGGCGGGAGGTACCTACGAGCAGTACTTC.

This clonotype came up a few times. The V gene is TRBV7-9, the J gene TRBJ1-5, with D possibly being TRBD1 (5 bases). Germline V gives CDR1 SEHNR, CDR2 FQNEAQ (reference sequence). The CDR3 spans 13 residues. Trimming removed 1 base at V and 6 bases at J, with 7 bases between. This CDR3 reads CASSLGGVQPQHF. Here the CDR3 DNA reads TGTGCCAGCAGCTTAGGGGGGGTTCAGCCCCAGCATTTT.

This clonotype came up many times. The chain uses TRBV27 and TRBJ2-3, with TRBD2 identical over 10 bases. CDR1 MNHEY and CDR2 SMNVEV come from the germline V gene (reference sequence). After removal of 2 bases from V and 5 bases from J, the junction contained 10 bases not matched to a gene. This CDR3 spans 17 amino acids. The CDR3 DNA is TGTGCCAGCAGTTTACTGCCTAGCGGGAGTCGTGTAGATACGCAGTATTTT. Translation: CASSLLPSGSRVDTQYF.

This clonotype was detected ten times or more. Here the CDR3 DNA reads TGTGCCAGCAGTCGTCCTAGCGCCGGCACAGATACGCAGTATTTT. This sequence encodes CASSRPSAGTDTQYF. V gene TRBV28 combines with J gene TRBJ2-3; D possibly corresponds to TRBD2 (6 bases). This CDR3 contains 15 residues. Trimming removed 5 bases at V and 1 base at J, with 13 bases between. Germline assignment: CDR1 MDHEN and CDR2 SYDVKM.

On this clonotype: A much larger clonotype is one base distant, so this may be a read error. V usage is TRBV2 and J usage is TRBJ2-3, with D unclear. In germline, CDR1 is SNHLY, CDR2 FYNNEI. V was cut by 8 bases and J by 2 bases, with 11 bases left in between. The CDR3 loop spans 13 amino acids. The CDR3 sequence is CASETRTTDTQYF. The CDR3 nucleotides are TGTGCCAGCGAAACCAGAACCACAGATACGCAGTATTTT.